Below, one TCR beta chain is given with its context. Healthy Caucasian individuals from Russia aged roughly 6 to 100 were enrolled as donors. It was around 10 milliliters of peripheral blood that were drawn from each donor. This record comes from a study of blood T cells in healthy people across ages. Study overall: When template switching was applied, about one barcoded beta molecule was captured per two T cells.

The second PCR ran about 6 to 11 cycles with a sample-barcoded 5' primer and J-beta primers. Each single sample gave us at least 3 million CDR3-containing paired-end reads. TCRdb reprocessed the 5' RACE reads with MiXCR, giving one entry per CDR3 protein. The sample has 850,000 to 1,000,000 distinct CDR3 sequences; 40% to 60% are singletons. The germline V gene has CDR1 SGDLS and CDR2 YYNGEE. V was pared by 0 bases and J by 5 bases, with 13 bases between. The CDR3 extends over 15 amino acids. The sequencing sample was made of blood. V and J are TRBV9 and TRBJ2-3; D may correspond to TRBD1 or TRBD2 (7 bases each). The TCR sequence derives from a young man in good health. CDR3 in amino acids: CASSVAQGEGDTQYF. The CDR3, as DNA: TGTGCCAGCAGCGTAGCTCAGGGGGAGGGAGATACGCAGTATTTT.